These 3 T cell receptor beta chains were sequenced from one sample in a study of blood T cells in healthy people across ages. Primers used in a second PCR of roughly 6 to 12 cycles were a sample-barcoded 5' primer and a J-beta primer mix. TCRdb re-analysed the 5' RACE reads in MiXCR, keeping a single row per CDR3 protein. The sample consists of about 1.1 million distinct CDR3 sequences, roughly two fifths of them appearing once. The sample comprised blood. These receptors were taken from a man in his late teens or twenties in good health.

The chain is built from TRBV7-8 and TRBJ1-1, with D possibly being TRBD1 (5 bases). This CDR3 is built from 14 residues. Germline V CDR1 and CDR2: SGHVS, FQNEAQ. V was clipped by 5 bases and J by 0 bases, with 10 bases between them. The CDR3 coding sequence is TGTGCCAGCAGCCCCGAGACAGTGAACACTGAAGCTTTCTTT. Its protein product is CASSPETVNTEAFF.

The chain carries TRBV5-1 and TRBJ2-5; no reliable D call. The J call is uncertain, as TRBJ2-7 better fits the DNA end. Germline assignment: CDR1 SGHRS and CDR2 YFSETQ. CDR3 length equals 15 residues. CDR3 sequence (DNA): TGCGCCAGCAGCCACCAAGAGACTGGATGGTACGAGCAGTACTTC. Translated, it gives CASSHQETGWYEQYF.

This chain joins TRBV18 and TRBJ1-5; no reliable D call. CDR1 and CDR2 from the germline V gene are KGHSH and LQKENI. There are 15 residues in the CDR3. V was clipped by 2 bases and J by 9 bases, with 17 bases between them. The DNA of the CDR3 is TGTGCCAGCTCACCATCGAGTGTGACTGTCGCGCCCCAGCATTTT. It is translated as CASSPSSVTVAPQHF.